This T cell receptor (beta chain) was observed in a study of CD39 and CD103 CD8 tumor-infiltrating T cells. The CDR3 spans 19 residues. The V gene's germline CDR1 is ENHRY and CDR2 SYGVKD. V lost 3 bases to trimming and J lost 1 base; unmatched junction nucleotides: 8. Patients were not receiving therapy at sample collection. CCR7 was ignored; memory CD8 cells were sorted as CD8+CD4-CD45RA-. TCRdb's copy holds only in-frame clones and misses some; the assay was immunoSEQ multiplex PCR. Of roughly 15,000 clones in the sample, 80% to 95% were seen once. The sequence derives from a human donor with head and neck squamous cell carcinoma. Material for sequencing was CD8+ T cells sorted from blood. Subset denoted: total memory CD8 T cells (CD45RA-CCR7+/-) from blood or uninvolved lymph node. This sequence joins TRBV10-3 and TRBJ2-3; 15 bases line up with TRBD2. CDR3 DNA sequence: TGTGCCATCAGTGACGGACTAGCGGGGGGGCCGACTGGCACAGATACGCAGTATTTT. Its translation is CAISDGLAGGPTGTDTQYF.